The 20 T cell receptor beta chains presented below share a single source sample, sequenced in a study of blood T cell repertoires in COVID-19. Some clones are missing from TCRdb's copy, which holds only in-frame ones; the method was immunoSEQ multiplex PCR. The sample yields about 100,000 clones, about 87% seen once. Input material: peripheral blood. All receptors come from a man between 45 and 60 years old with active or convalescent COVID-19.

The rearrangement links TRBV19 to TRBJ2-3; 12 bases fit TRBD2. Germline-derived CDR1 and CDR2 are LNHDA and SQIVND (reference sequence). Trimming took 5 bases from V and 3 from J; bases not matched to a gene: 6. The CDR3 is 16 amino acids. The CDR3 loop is CASSVRLAGVTDTQYF. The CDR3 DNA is TGTGCCAGTAGTGTTAGACTAGCGGGGGTTACAGATACGCAGTATTTT. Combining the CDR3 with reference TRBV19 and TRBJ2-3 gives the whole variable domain DGGITQSPKYLFRKEGQNVTLSCEQNLNHDAMYWYRQDPGQGLRLIYYSQIVNDFQKGDIAEGYSVSREKKESFPLTVTSAQKNPTAFYLCASSVRLAGVTDTQYFGPGTRLTVL.

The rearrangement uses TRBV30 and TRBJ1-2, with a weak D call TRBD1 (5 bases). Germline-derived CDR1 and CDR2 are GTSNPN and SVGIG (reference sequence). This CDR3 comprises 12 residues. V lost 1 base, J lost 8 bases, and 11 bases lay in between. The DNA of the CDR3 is TGTGCCTGGAGTGAATATAGGGGAGGCTACACCTTC. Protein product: CAWSEYRGGYTF. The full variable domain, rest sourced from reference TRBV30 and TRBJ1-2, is SQTIHQWPATLVQPVGSPLSLECTVEGTSNPNLYWYRQAAGRGLQLLFYSVGIGQISSEVPQNLSASRPQDRQFILSSKKLLLSDSGFYLCAWSEYRGGYTFGSGTRLTVV.

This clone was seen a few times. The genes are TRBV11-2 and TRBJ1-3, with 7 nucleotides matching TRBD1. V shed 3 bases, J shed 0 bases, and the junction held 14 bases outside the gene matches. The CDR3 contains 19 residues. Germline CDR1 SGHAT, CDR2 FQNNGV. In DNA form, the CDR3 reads TGTGCCAGCAGCTTTTCTCCGGTCTTGACAGGGCCCTCTGGAAACACCATATATTTT. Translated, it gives CASSFSPVLTGPSGNTIYF. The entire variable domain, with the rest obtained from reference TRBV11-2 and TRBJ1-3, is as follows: EAGVAQSPRYKIIEKRQSVAFWCNPISGHATLYWYQQILGQGPKLLIQFQNNGVVDDSQLPKDRFSAERLKGVDSTLKIQPAKLEDSAVYLCASSFSPVLTGPSGNTIYFGEGSWLTVV.

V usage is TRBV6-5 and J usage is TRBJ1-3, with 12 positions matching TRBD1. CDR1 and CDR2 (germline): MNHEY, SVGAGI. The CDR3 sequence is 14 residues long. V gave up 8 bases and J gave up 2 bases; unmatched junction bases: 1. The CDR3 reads CASGTGGPGNTIYF. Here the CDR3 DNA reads TGTGCCAGCGGGACAGGGGGCCCTGGAAACACCATATATTTT.

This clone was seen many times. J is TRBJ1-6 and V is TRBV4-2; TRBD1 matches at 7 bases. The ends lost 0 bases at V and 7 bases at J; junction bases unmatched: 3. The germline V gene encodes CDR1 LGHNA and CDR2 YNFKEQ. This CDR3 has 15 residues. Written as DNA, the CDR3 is TGTGCCAGCAGCCAAGAGACAGGGCCAAATTCACCCCTCCACTTT. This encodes CASSQETGPNSPLHF.

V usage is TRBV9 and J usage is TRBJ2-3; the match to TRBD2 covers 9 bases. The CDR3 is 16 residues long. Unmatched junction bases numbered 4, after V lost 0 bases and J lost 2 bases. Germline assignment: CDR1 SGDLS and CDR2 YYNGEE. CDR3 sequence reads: CASSVGLAGYTDTQYF. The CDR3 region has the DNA TGTGCCAGCAGCGTAGGGCTAGCGGGGTACACAGATACGCAGTATTTT.

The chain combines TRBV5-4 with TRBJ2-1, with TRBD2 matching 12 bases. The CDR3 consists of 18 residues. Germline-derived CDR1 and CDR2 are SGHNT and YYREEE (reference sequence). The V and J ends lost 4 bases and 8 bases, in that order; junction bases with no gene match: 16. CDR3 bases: TGTGCCAGCAGCCCTCCTGGACTAGCGGGATCCCCCCTCGATGAGCAGTTCTTC. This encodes CASSPPGLAGSPLDEQFF.

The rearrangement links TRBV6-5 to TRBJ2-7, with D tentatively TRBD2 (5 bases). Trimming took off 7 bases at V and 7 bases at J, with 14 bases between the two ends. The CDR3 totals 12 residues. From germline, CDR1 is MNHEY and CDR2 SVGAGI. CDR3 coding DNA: TGTGCCAGCACCTCGGGGATAGGGGAGCAGTACGTC. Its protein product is CASTSGIGEQYV.

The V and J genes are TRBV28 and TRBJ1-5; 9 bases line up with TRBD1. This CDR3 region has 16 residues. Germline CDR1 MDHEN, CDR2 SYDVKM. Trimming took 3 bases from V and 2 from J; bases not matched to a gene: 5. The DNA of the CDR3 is TGTGCCAGCAGTTTGCCGACAGGGGGTGGCAATCAGCCCCAGCATTTT. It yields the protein CASSLPTGGGNQPQHF.

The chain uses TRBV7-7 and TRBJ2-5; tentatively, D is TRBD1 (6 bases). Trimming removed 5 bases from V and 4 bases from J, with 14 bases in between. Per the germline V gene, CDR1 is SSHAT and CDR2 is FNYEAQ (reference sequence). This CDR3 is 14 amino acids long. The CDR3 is CASSNQGSTETQYF. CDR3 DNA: TGTGCCAGCAGCAACCAGGGGAGTACAGAGACCCAGTACTTC.

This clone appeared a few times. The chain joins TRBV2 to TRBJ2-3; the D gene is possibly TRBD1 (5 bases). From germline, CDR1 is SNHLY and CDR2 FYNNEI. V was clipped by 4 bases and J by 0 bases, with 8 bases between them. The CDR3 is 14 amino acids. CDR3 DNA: TGTGCCAGCAGTGGACAGACTAGCACAGATACGCAGTATTTT. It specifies CASSGQTSTDTQYF.

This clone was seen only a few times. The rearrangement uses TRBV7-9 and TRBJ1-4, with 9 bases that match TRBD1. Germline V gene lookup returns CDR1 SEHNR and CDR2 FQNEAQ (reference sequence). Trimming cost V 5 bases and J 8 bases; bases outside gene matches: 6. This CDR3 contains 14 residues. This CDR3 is CASSARQGVEKLFF. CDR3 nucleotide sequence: TGTGCCAGCAGCGCTCGACAGGGGGTGGAAAAACTGTTTTTT.

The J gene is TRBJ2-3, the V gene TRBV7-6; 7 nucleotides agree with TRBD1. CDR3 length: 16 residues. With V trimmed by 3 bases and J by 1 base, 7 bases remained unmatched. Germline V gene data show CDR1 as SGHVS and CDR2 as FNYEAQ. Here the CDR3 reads CASSFSRTGRTDTQYF. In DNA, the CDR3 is TGTGCCAGCAGCTTCAGCCGGACAGGTCGCACAGATACGCAGTATTTT.

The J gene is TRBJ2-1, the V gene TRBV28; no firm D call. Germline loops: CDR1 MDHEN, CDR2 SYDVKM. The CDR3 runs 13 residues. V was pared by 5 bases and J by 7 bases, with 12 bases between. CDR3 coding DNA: TGTGCCAGCAGTCGGCACACGGGTAATGAGCAGTTCTTC. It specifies CASSRHTGNEQFF.

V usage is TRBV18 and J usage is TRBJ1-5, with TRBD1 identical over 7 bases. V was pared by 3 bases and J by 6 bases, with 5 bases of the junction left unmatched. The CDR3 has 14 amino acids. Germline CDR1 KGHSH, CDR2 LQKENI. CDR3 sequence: CASSPDRDPQPQHF. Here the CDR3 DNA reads TGTGCCAGCTCACCCGACAGGGACCCTCAGCCCCAGCATTTT.

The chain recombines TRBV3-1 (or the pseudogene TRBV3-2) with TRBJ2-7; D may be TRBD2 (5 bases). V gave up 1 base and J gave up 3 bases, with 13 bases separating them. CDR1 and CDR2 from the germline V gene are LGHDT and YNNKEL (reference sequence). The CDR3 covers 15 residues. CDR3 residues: CASSQGVDAGYEQYV. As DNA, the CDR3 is TGTGCCAGCAGCCAAGGGGTCGACGCGGGCTACGAGCAGTACGTC.

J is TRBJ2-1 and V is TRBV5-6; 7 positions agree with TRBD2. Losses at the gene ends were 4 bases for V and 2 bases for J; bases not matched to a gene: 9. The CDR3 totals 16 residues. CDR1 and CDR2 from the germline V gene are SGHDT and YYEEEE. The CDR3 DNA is TGTGCCAGCAGCCCCCCCCCACGGGGGGCCTACAATGAGCAGTTCTTC. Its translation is CASSPPPRGAYNEQFF.

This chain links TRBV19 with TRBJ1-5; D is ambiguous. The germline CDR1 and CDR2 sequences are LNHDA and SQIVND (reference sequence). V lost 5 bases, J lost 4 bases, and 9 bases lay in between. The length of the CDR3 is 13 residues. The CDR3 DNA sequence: TGTGCCAGTAGTGCTAATCGGAATCAGCCCCAGCATTTT. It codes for CASSANRNQPQHF. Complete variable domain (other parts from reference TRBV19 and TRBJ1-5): DGGITQSPKYLFRKEGQNVTLSCEQNLNHDAMYWYRQDPGQGLRLIYYSQIVNDFQKGDIAEGYSVSREKKESFPLTVTSAQKNPTAFYLCASSANRNQPQHFGDGTRLSIL.

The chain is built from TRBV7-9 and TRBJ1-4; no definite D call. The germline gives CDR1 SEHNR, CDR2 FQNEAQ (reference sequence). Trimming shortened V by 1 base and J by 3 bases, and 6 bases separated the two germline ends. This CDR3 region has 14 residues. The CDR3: CASSLGGANEKLFF. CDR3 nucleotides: TGTGCCAGCAGCTTAGGGGGAGCTAATGAAAAACTGTTTTTT.

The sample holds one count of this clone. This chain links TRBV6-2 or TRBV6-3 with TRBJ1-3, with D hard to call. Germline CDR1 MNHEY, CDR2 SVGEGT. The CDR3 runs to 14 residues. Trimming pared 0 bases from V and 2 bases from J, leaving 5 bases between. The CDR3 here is CASSYSGAGNTIYF. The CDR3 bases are TGTGCCAGCAGTTACTCCGGGGCTGGAAACACCATATATTTT.